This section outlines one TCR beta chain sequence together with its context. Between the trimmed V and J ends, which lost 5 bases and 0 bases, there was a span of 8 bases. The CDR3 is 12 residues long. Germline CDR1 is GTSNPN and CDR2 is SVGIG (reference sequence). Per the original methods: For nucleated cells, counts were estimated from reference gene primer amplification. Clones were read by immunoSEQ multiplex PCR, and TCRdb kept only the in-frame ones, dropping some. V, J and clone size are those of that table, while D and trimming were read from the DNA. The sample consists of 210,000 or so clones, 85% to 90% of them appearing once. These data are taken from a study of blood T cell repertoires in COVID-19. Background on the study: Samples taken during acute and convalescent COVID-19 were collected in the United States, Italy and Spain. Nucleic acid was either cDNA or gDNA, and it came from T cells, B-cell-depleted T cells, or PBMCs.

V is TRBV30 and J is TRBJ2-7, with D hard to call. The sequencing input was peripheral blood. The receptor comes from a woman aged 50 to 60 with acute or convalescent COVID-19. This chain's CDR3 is CAWGLNSYEQYF. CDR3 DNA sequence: TGTGCCTGGGGGTTAAACTCCTACGAGCAGTACTTC.